This T cell receptor beta chain stems from a study of T cell clones after liver transplantation. Study as a whole: Three of eight recipients were HCV-positive; others had non-autoimmune, non-viral indications.

Trimming cost V 0 bases and J 5 bases; bases outside gene matches: 9. Germline CDR1 reads SGHKS; CDR2 reads YYEKEE (reference sequence). The CDR3 loop spans 17 amino acids. Method: immunoSEQ multiplex PCR; TCRdb's copy keeps in-frame clones and lacks some. Of fewer than 80,000 clones detected, around four fifths appear once; the ten largest clones hold 2.1%. The TCR comes from a human patient who received a liver transplant. Part of the T cell pool may stem from the graft donor. The material was CD4+ T cells from blood, obtained less than 50 months after liver transplant. V is TRBV5-5 and J is TRBJ2-2; TRBD1 matches at 8 bases. The CDR3 here is CASSLGQGARRTGELFF. DNA of the CDR3: TGTGCCAGCAGCTTGGGGCAGGGGGCAAGACGAACCGGGGAGCTGTTTTTT.